The 19 T cell receptor beta chains below were found in one sample sequenced in a study of shared clonotypes between healthy human individuals. Assay used: immunoSEQ multiplex PCR; TCRdb lists only in-frame clones, some missing. The data contain hundreds of thousands of clones, around three quarters of them singletons. The specimen was memory CD4+ T cells sorted from blood. Subset described: CD45RA-negative fraction. The receptors come from a woman aged 25-40 years in good health.

This chain connects TRBV28 to TRBJ2-3; 9 bases align to TRBD2. In germline, CDR1 is MDHEN, CDR2 SYDVKM. The V and J ends lost 5 bases and 1 base, in that order; junction bases with no gene match: 10. This CDR3 contains 17 residues. CDR3 DNA: TGTGCCAGCAGTCCAGTCCCGGGACTAGCACGCACAGATACGCAGTATTTT. Translation gives CASSPVPGLARTDTQYF.

The rearrangement uses TRBV27 and TRBJ2-2; D uncertain. This CDR3 comprises 13 residues. Trimming left V 0 bases short and J 5 bases short, with 4 bases between. Germline V gene data show CDR1 as MNHEY and CDR2 as SMNVEV (reference sequence). CDR3 sequence reads: CASSLSRTGELFF. As DNA, the CDR3 is TGTGCCAGCAGTTTATCCAGGACCGGGGAGCTGTTTTTT.

The chain combines TRBV11-2 with TRBJ2-7; 10 bases agree with TRBD2. The junction had 6 bases not matched to a gene; V was cut back by 5 bases and J by 2 bases. The CDR3 is 15 residues long. From germline, CDR1 is SGHAT and CDR2 FQNNGV. For the CDR3, the DNA is TGTGCCAGCAGCCCAGTAGCGGGGGGCGCCTACGAGCAGTACTTC. Protein product: CASSPVAGGAYEQYF.

The chain couples TRBV28 to TRBJ2-2; D possibly uses TRBD1 or TRBD2 (5 bases each). Germline V gene sequence: CDR1 MDHEN, CDR2 SYDVKM. Trimming took off 7 bases at V and 2 bases at J, with 14 bases between the two ends. The length of the CDR3 is 15 residues. The CDR3 spells CASISGTKNTGELFF. Here the CDR3 DNA reads TGTGCCAGCATTTCCGGGACGAAAAACACCGGGGAGCTGTTTTTT.

Notes on this clone: The same CDR3 arises from other DNA sequences in this sample as well. V and J are TRBV14 and TRBJ2-3, with a weak D call TRBD2 (5 bases). CDR3 length: 15 residues. The ends were cut back, 0 bases at V and 0 bases at J, with 7 bases in the middle. The V gene's germline CDR1 is SGHDN and CDR2 FVKESK. The DNA for the CDR3 is TGTGCCAGCAGCCAAGATCGGGGTAGCACAGATACGCAGTATTTT. It yields the protein CASSQDRGSTDTQYF.

The chain has TRBV6-5 and TRBJ2-1; 7 bases agree with TRBD2. There are 14 residues in the CDR3. V gave up 0 bases and J gave up 8 bases; unmatched junction bases: 4. Per the germline V gene, CDR1 is MNHEY and CDR2 is SVGAGI. CDR3: CASSYSAGVHEQFF. For the CDR3, the DNA is TGTGCCAGCAGTTACTCGGCGGGAGTCCATGAGCAGTTCTTC.

This sequence joins TRBV5-5 and TRBJ1-1; TRBD1 matches at 8 bases. Germline CDR1 SGHKS, CDR2 YYEKEE (reference sequence). CDR3 size: 16 residues. Trimming took 5 bases from V and 6 from J; bases not matched to a gene: 15. The chain's CDR3 is CASRRNFQGAGSEAFF. The CDR3, as DNA: TGTGCCAGCAGGCGCAACTTCCAGGGGGCGGGATCTGAAGCTTTCTTT.

The chain recombines TRBV7-2 with TRBJ2-5, with a possible D match to TRBD2 (6 bases). The CDR3 runs 14 residues. Germline lookup yields CDR1 SGHTA and CDR2 FQGNSA. V was trimmed by 0 bases and J by 5 bases, leaving 10 bases between them. CDR3 region: CASSLAHGGETQYF. CDR3 bases: TGTGCCAGCAGCTTAGCGCATGGGGGGGAGACCCAGTACTTC.

This sequence joins TRBV29-1 and TRBJ2-5; a weak D match, TRBD2 (6 bases). The CDR3 runs 15 residues. V was shortened by 6 bases and J by 0 bases, with 17 bases between the two germline ends. Per the germline V gene, CDR1 is SQVTM and CDR2 is ANQGSEA. The DNA for the CDR3 is TGCAGCGTGGGAGGCCCCACAGGCAACCAAGAGACCCAGTACTTC. Protein: CSVGGPTGNQETQYF.

The V gene is TRBV29-1, the J gene TRBJ1-3; D is ambiguous. Germline V gene data show CDR1 as SQVTM and CDR2 as ANQGSEA. The V and J ends lost 4 bases and 2 bases respectively, with 9 bases between them. This CDR3 spans 13 amino acids. CDR3 bases: TGCAGCGTTGTGACCGGTGCTGGAAACACCATATATTTT. Translating it yields CSVVTGAGNTIYF. The entire variable domain, with the rest obtained from reference TRBV29-1 and TRBJ1-3, is as follows: SAVISQKPSRDICQRGTSLTIQCQVDSQVTMMFWYRQQPGQSLTLIATANQGSEATYESGFVIDKFPISRPNLTFSTLTVSNMSPEDSSIYLCSVVTGAGNTIYFGEGSWLTVV.

This clone showed up just once. J is TRBJ2-2 and V is TRBV27; tentatively, D is TRBD1 or TRBD2 (5 bases each). The V end was cut by 0 bases, the J end by 0 bases, with 11 bases between. CDR1 and CDR2 from the germline V gene are MNHEY and SMNVEV (reference sequence). The CDR3 length is 17 residues. CDR3 DNA sequence: TGTGCCAGCAGTTTATCGAGCCAGGGAGCGAACACCGGGGAGCTGTTTTTT. It is translated as CASSLSSQGANTGELFF.

The genes are TRBV30 and TRBJ1-5; a possible D gene is TRBD1 (5 bases). The CDR3 sequence is 16 residues long. Germline V CDR1 and CDR2: GTSNPN, SVGIG (reference sequence). V gave up 1 base and J gave up 3 bases, with 16 bases separating them. The CDR3 DNA sequence: TGTGCCTGGAGTGCCCCGGGACGGAACCACAATCAGCCCCAGCATTTT. Protein sequence: CAWSAPGRNHNQPQHF.

The DNA for the CDR3 is TGTGCCATCTCACACATCCGCTCGGGACCCAGCTCTGGAAACACCATATATTTT. It translates to CAISHIRSGPSSGNTIYF. This sequence joins TRBV10-3 and TRBJ1-3, with D maybe TRBD1 (5 bases). Trimming shortened V by 8 bases and J by 0 bases, and 23 bases separated the two germline ends. This CDR3 is built from 18 residues. CDR1 is ENHRY and CDR2 is SYGVKD in the germline V gene.

Of note for this clone: Other DNA sequences in the same sample also yield this CDR3. The V call is TRBV5-1, the J call TRBJ2-7; D may be TRBD1 (5 bases). CDR3 length: 15 amino acids. The V end lost 0 bases, the J end lost 0 bases, and 10 bases lay between the germline ends. Germline V lookup: CDR1 SGHRS, CDR2 YFSETQ. CDR3 nucleotide sequence: TGCGCCAGCAGCTTGGTCGCAGGGTCCTCCTACGAGCAGTACTTC. It translates to CASSLVAGSSYEQYF.

This clone was found a few times. This chain connects TRBV25-1 to TRBJ1-1, with unresolved D. V was trimmed by 5 bases and J by 3 bases, leaving 13 bases between them. This CDR3 is 14 amino acids long. Germline V gene sequence: CDR1 MGHDK, CDR2 SYGVNS. CDR3 nucleotides: TGTGCCAGCAGTCTTACCGTGGTGGACACTGAAGCTTTCTTT. Encoded protein: CASSLTVVDTEAFF.

The chain recombines TRBV4-2 with TRBJ1-4; 8 nucleotides align to TRBD1. The CDR3 has 14 residues. Germline lookup yields CDR1 LGHNA and CDR2 YNFKEQ. V lost 4 bases to trimming and J lost 7 bases; unmatched junction nucleotides: 5. CDR3: CASSLGQGREKLFF. CDR3 sequence (DNA): TGTGCCAGCAGCCTCGGACAGGGACGTGAAAAACTGTTTTTT.

The rearrangement uses TRBV18 and TRBJ1-1; D is unresolved. This CDR3 has 14 amino acids. Germline V gene lookup returns CDR1 KGHSH and CDR2 LQKENI. V was cut by 0 bases and J by 7 bases, with 12 bases left in between. The CDR3 loop reads CASSPPVPGSEAFF. CDR3 bases: TGTGCCAGCTCACCACCGGTTCCGGGAAGTGAAGCTTTCTTT.

This chain joins TRBV19 and TRBJ2-7, with D possibly matching TRBD2 (5 bases). Per germline, CDR1 LNHDA and CDR2 SQIVND (reference sequence). This CDR3 spans 12 amino acids. The V end was cut by 3 bases, the J end by 7 bases, with 10 bases between. CDR3 DNA: TGTGCCAGTAGTATCGGCGGGTTTGAGCAGTACTTC. It specifies CASSIGGFEQYF.

Notes on this clone: In the same sample, other DNA sequences code for this CDR3. This chain connects TRBV6-1 to TRBJ1-1, with no clear D. The CDR3 spans 12 residues. Germline-derived CDR1 and CDR2 are MNHNS and SASEGT. The V and J ends lost 6 bases and 5 bases respectively, with 10 bases between them. The CDR3 region has the DNA TGTGCCAGCAGAAAGGGAGAGACTGAAGCTTTCTTT. Its protein product is CASRKGETEAFF.